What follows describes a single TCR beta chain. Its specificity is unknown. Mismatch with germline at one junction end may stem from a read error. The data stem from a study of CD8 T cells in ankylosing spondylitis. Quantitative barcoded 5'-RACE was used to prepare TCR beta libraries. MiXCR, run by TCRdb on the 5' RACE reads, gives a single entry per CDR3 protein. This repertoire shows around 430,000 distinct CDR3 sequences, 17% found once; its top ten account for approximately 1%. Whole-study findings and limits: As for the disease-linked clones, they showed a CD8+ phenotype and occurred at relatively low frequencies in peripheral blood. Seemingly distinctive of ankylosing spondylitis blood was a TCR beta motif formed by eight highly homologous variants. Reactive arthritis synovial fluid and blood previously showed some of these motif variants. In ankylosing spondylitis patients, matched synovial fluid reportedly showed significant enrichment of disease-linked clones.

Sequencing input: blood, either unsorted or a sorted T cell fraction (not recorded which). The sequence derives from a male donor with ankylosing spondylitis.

CDR3 DNA sequence: TGTACCAGCAGTTTAGGACTGGAGCAGTACTTC. It is translated as CTSSLGLEQYF. J is TRBJ2-7 and V is TRBV12-3 or TRBV12-4, with D perhaps matching TRBD2 (5 bases). This CDR3 comprises 11 residues.